This T cell receptor (beta chain) was documented in a study of cytomegalovirus exposure and HLA in healthy donors. Whole-study results and caveats: Sequence variants that were highly shared formed a cluster that was likely a sequencing artifact. An analysis done earlier found most TCR beta V segments productive about 90% or about 30% of the time.

The CDR3 spans 15 residues. Per the germline V gene, CDR1 is SGDLS and CDR2 is YYNGEE. Trimming took 3 bases from V and 4 from J; bases not matched to a gene: 8. Remarks on this clone: As yet, its antigen is unknown.

PCR used 60 Vbeta primers and 13 Jbeta primers. Here immunoSEQ multiplex PCR was the method, and the copy in TCRdb shows in-frame clones only, minus some. The sample shows some 170,000 clones, roughly 79% of them seen only once. The specimen sequenced was PBMCs. This receptor was obtained from a woman aged 18-35 years in good health and CMV-seropositive. This chain uses TRBV9 with TRBJ2-5; 8 bases align to TRBD1. CDR3 region: CASSGGQGVGETQYF. In nucleotides, the CDR3 is TGTGCCAGCAGCGGAGGACAGGGAGTAGGAGAGACCCAGTACTTC.